The next 10 T cell receptor beta chains were all read from a single sample in a study of T cells in tuberculosis. Sorting used thawed, overnight-rested PBMC stained with anti-CD3, a viability dye and GMM-loaded CD1B tetramer. The CD1B tetramers carried C32 glucose monomycolate purified from Rhodococcus equi. The table came from immunoSEQ multiplex PCR; TCRdb's copy has only in-frame clones and leaves some out. The table has around 60,000 clones, roughly 79% seen once. Sequencing used CD1b-GMM tetramer-negative cells sorted from PBMCs. All receptors derive from an adult woman with latent tuberculosis.

The chain is built from TRBV4-3 and TRBJ2-1; TRBD2 matches at 9 bases. Germline V gives CDR1 LGHNA, CDR2 YSLEER. V gave up 3 bases and J gave up 5 bases; unmatched junction bases: 5. The CDR3 runs 15 residues. In DNA form, the CDR3 reads TGCGCCAGCAGCCATGCACAGCGGGGGGACAATGAGCAGTTCTTC. It encodes CASSHAQRGDNEQFF.

The V and J genes are TRBV6-1 and TRBJ1-3, with 8 bases matching TRBD1. This CDR3 has 15 residues. Germline values: CDR1 MNHNS, CDR2 SASEGT. V shed 6 bases and J 2 bases; nucleotides not matched to a gene: 6. DNA for the CDR3: TGTGCCAGCAGGGAAACAGGGGGGGCTGGAAACACCATATATTTT. Translation gives CASRETGGAGNTIYF.

This clone has more than one count but fewer than ten. This chain connects TRBV19 to TRBJ2-3, with 9 bases that match TRBD2. V lost 6 bases and J lost 3; bases outside the gene matches: 7. Germline V gene data show CDR1 as LNHDA and CDR2 as SQIVND (reference sequence). The CDR3 totals 15 residues. CDR3: CASSAGGSGTDTQYF. The DNA for the CDR3 is TGTGCCAGTAGCGCGGGAGGGAGTGGGACAGATACGCAGTATTTT.

The chain is built from TRBV18 and TRBJ1-5; 8 positions match TRBD1. CDR3 length: 13 amino acids. Germline CDR1 KGHSH, CDR2 LQKENI. The V and J ends lost 4 bases and 4 bases, in that order; junction bases with no gene match: 0. CDR3 sequence reads: CASSRTGNQPQHF. CDR3 sequence (DNA): TGTGCCAGCTCACGGACAGGGAATCAGCCCCAGCATTTT.

The genes are TRBV7-3 and TRBJ2-2; perhaps TRBD1 as D (6 bases). Trimming took off 3 bases at V and 2 bases at J, with 13 bases between the two ends. Germline CDR1 is SGHTA and CDR2 is FQGTGA. This CDR3 region has 16 residues. CDR3 DNA: TGTGCCAGCAGCTTGGGACACGGTATCAACACCGGGGAGCTGTTTTTT. Its translation is CASSLGHGINTGELFF.

This chain links TRBV4-2 with TRBJ1-1; maybe TRBD1 (5 bases). This CDR3 comprises 13 residues. CDR1 is LGHNA and CDR2 is YNFKEQ in the germline V gene. Trimming removed 1 base from V and 11 bases from J, with 14 bases in between. The CDR3: CASSQAFGGVAFF. The CDR3 region has the DNA TGTGCCAGCAGCCAAGCTTTTGGGGGGGTGGCTTTCTTT.

J is TRBJ1-1 and V is TRBV6-1, with 9 bases fitting TRBD1. Germline V gene data show CDR1 as MNHNS and CDR2 as SASEGT. V shed 6 bases, J shed 5 bases, and the junction held 10 bases outside the gene matches. This CDR3 contains 15 residues. The CDR3 here is CASRQQGAMATEAFF. For the CDR3, the DNA is TGTGCCAGCAGACAACAGGGGGCAATGGCTACTGAAGCTTTCTTT.

DNA for the CDR3: TGCGCCAGCAGGAAAGACACGTCCGAGCAGTACTTC. Translated, it gives CASRKDTSEQYF. The V and J genes are TRBV4-3 and TRBJ2-7; D remains unclear. Looked up from germline, CDR1 is LGHNA and CDR2 is YSLEER. This CDR3 is built from 12 residues. Trimming stripped 6 bases from V and 6 bases from J, with 12 bases between.

Details on this clone: The CDR3 carries no conserved terminal phenylalanine or tryptophan, so it likely arises from a read error. The chain joins TRBV6-1 to TRBJ1-5, with 10 bases fitting TRBD1. CDR1 MNHNS and CDR2 SASEGT come from the germline V gene. The CDR3 covers 16 residues. V shed 1 base, J shed 10 bases, and the junction held 10 bases outside the gene matches. The CDR3 nucleotides read TGTGCCAGCAGTGAAGGGACAGGGGGGACCCTTGGCCCCCAGCATCTT. Translating it yields CASSEGTGGTLGPQHL.

The V call is TRBV2, the J call TRBJ2-1; the D gene is possibly TRBD2 (5 bases). Germline loops: CDR1 SNHLY, CDR2 FYNNEI. V lost 8 bases, J lost 6 bases, and 8 bases lay in between. This CDR3 contains 11 residues. The CDR3 protein is CASYEGNEQFF. The CDR3 region has the DNA TGTGCCAGCTACGAGGGCAATGAGCAGTTCTTC. Full variable domain (missing parts from reference TRBV2 and TRBJ2-1): EPEVTQTPSHQVTQMGQEVILRCVPISNHLYFYWYRQILGQKVEFLVSFYNNEISEKSEIFDDQFSVERPDGSNFTLKIRSTKLEDSAMYFCASYEGNEQFFGPGTRLTVL.